The rows below give T cell receptor beta chains drawn from one sample of a study of cytomegalovirus exposure and HLA in healthy donors. Assay used: immunoSEQ multiplex PCR; TCRdb lists only in-frame clones, some missing. This sample yields over 65,000 clones, of which more than 80% are seen a single time; around 6.3% belongs to the top ten. Input material: PBMCs. These receptors were obtained from a human donor in good health. Both conserved end residues are trimmed from each CDR3. The order of the fields is V gene, D gene, clone size, J gene, CDR3 protein. A D gene is named only where the DNA matches it firmly. Some rows mark clone size as missing; the rest say once, few, many or name a class of expanded clone.

TRBV10-1	TRBD1	.	TRBJ1-3	ASSERGQASSGNTIY
TRBV6-1	TRBD2	.	TRBJ2-7	ASSEARAGGPEQY
TRBV4-2	TRBD2	few	TRBJ2-3	ASSQDLRAGGAPDTQY
TRBV6-1	.	once	TRBJ1-6	ASSEAYRNSPLH
TRBV2	TRBD1	.	TRBJ2-2	ASRLPGQGVGTGELF
TRBV6-5	TRBD2	once	TRBJ2-1	ASSRGGGPRREQF
TRBV7-2	.	.	TRBJ1-5	ASSLDGGPQH
TRBV9	.	once	TRBJ2-5	ASSIGGRGQETQY
TRBV5-6	TRBD2	medium-sized	TRBJ2-5	ASSLGSGLAGETQY
TRBV18	.	.	TRBJ2-7	ASSPTRAHSGYEQY
TRBV5-6	.	.	TRBJ2-7	ASSLVGDEQY
TRBV7-9	TRBD1	.	TRBJ2-2	ASSLDRGFTGELF